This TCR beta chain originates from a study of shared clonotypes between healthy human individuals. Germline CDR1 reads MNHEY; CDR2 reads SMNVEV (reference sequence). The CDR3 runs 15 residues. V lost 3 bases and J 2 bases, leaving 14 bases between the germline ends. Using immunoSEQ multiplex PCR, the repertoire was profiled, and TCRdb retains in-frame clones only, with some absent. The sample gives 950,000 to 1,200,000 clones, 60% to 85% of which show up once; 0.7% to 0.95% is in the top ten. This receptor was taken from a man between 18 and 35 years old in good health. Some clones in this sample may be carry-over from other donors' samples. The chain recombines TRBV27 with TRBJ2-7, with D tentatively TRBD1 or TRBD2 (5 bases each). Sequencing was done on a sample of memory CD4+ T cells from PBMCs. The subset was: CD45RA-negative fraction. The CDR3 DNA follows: TGTGCCAGCAGTTTTAAACGTTCGGGGCCCTACGAGCAGTACTTC. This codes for CASSFKRSGPYEQYF.